Following are 20 T cell receptor beta chains from one sample sequenced in a study of OX40 agonist ivuxolimab in advanced cancers. The repertoire was sequenced with immunoSEQ multiplex PCR; TCRdb's copy has only in-frame clones and lacks some. This sample has tens of thousands of clones, with more than 75% found just once. The sequencing here drew on CD4+ or CD8+ T cells sorted from blood, taken in a trial of the OX40 agonist ivuxolimab. The origin of the receptors is an adult with an advanced solid tumor such as melanoma, head and neck, liver or kidney cancer.

The chain recombines TRBV5-6 with TRBJ2-7; no definite D call. This CDR3 spans 13 amino acids. The ends were cut back, 0 bases at V and 3 bases at J, with 7 bases in the middle. Germline V gene lookup returns CDR1 SGHDT and CDR2 YYEEEE. CDR3 nucleotides: TGTGCCAGCAGCTTGGGGCAGTACTACGAGCAGTACGTC. It codes for CASSLGQYYEQYV.

The chain has TRBV2 and TRBJ1-1; tentatively, D is TRBD1 (6 bases). CDR1 is SNHLY and CDR2 is FYNNEI in the germline V gene. V shed 11 bases and J shed 4 bases, with 17 bases lying between them. This CDR3 has 13 residues. The CDR3 sequence is CAALGEGGTEAFF. DNA of the CDR3: TGTGCCGCCCTTGGGGAAGGGGGCACTGAAGCTTTCTTT.

The chain combines TRBV30 with TRBJ2-3; 9 nucleotides match TRBD2. V gave up 4 bases and J gave up 7 bases; unmatched junction bases: 9. Germline values: CDR1 GTSNPN, CDR2 SVGIG (reference sequence). The CDR3 spans 14 residues. The CDR3 loop is CAWKGRGGLHTQYF. The CDR3 DNA is TGTGCCTGGAAGGGGCGGGGGGGCCTTCATACGCAGTATTTT.

The chain carries TRBV15 and TRBJ2-7; a possible D gene is TRBD1 (6 bases). This CDR3 region has 14 residues. Trimming left V 7 bases short and J 5 bases short, with 18 bases between. The germline gives CDR1 LNHNV, CDR2 YYDKDF (reference sequence). The CDR3 loop reads CATTRRAGEHEQYV. In DNA form, the CDR3 reads TGTGCCACCACCCGGCGGGCAGGGGAACACGAGCAGTACGTC.

The chain employs TRBV5-1 and TRBJ2-3; D is possibly TRBD1 (5 bases). This CDR3 comprises 15 residues. Trimming took 1 base from V and 1 from J, leaving 10 bases between them. CDR1 and CDR2 (germline): SGHRS, YFSETQ. This CDR3 is CASSLSGYGTDTQYF. CDR3 DNA sequence: TGCGCCAGCAGCTTGTCAGGGTATGGCACAGATACGCAGTATTTT.

This clone was recorded a few times. J is TRBJ1-1 and V is TRBV2; D uncertain. V was trimmed by 5 bases and J by 4 bases, leaving 8 bases between them. This CDR3 contains 12 residues. Germline V lookup: CDR1 SNHLY, CDR2 FYNNEI. The CDR3 DNA reads as TGTGCCAGCAGTCCAAGGGCCACTGAAGCTTTCTTT. It yields the protein CASSPRATEAFF.

This chain links TRBV5-6 with TRBJ2-7, with unresolved D. The germline V gene has CDR1 SGHDT and CDR2 YYEEEE. The CDR3 loop spans 11 amino acids. The ends were cut back, 2 bases at V and 0 bases at J, with 0 bases in the middle. The CDR3 sequence is CASSFSYEQYF. DNA of the CDR3: TGTGCCAGCAGCTTCTCCTACGAGCAGTACTTC.

This clone is large. The CDR3 protein is CASSLESWVRDGYTF. The CDR3 nucleotides are TGTGCCAGCAGCTTGGAGTCCTGGGTTCGCGATGGCTACACCTTC. The chain employs TRBV5-4 and TRBJ1-2; D is ambiguous. Trimming cost V 0 bases and J 6 bases, with 15 bases left between them. Per germline, CDR1 SGHNT and CDR2 YYREEE (reference sequence). CDR3 length equals 15 residues.

This sequence joins TRBV5-5 and TRBJ2-3; D is possibly TRBD2 (5 bases). The V gene's germline CDR1 is SGHKS and CDR2 YYEKEE (reference sequence). Trimming cost V 4 bases and J 7 bases, with 16 bases left between them. CDR3 length equals 14 residues. The CDR3 is CASSRRTDGNTQYF. The CDR3, as DNA: TGTGCCAGCAGCCGGAGGACCGACGGGAATACGCAGTATTTT.

V usage is TRBV15 and J usage is TRBJ1-5; D uncertain. Germline V gene lookup returns CDR1 LNHNV and CDR2 YYDKDF (reference sequence). Trimming took 0 bases from V and 7 from J, leaving 13 bases between them. This CDR3 spans 15 amino acids. CDR3 sequence: CATSRDPGGGQPQHF. The DNA for the CDR3 is TGTGCCACCAGCAGAGATCCGGGAGGCGGGCAGCCCCAGCATTTT.

The chain combines TRBV5-1 with TRBJ2-1, with TRBD1 as a possible D gene (6 bases). This CDR3 has 14 amino acids. Germline CDR1 and CDR2: SGHRS and YFSETQ. Trimming cost V 2 bases and J 12 bases, with 18 bases left between them. As DNA, the CDR3 is TGCGCCAGCAGCTTCGATACGTCACAGGGTTTGCAGTTCTTC. Residues: CASSFDTSQGLQFF.

The chain uses TRBV20-1 and TRBJ2-1; D unresolved. The CDR3 runs to 11 residues. Trimming left V 1 base short and J 7 bases short, with 5 bases between. Germline CDR1 reads DFQATT; CDR2 reads SNEGSKA (reference sequence). CDR3 protein: CSARGENEQFF. CDR3 DNA sequence: TGCAGTGCTAGAGGGGAAAATGAGCAGTTCTTC.

V and J are TRBV6-1 and TRBJ2-1, with 7 bases aligning to TRBD1. The CDR3 has 15 amino acids. CDR1 and CDR2 (germline): MNHNS, SASEGT. V gave up 5 bases and J gave up 3 bases; unmatched junction bases: 7. CDR3 residues: CASSTQGVGYNEQFF. The CDR3 DNA is TGTGCCAGCAGTACCCAGGGGGTTGGCTACAATGAGCAGTTCTTC.

The chain couples TRBV9 to TRBJ1-3, with 9 bases identical to TRBD1. The CDR3 has 16 amino acids. Germline V gene data show CDR1 as SGDLS and CDR2 as YYNGEE. V gave up 3 bases and J gave up 3 bases; unmatched junction bases: 7. The CDR3 DNA follows: TGTGCCAGCAGCGCACCGGGACAGGGTTATGGAAACACCATATATTTT. It specifies CASSAPGQGYGNTIYF. The full variable domain, in which reference TRBV9 and TRBJ1-3 provide the parts outside the CDR3, is DSGVTQTPKHLITATGQRVTLRCSPRSGDLSVYWYQQSLDQGLQFLIQYYNGEERAKGNILERFSAQQFPDLHSELNLSSLELGDSALYFCASSAPGQGYGNTIYFGEGSWLTVV.

The V call is TRBV4-1, the J call TRBJ1-5; 7 bases are shared with TRBD1. Trimming removed 2 bases from V and 5 bases from J; junction bases left unmatched: 3. The germline V gene has CDR1 MGHRA and CDR2 YSYEKL. This CDR3 region has 14 residues. The CDR3 loop is CASSQTTGDQPQHF. CDR3 nucleotide sequence: TGCGCCAGCAGCCAAACCACAGGGGATCAGCCCCAGCATTTT.

V is TRBV5-5 and J is TRBJ1-3, with unresolved D. Per germline, CDR1 SGHKS and CDR2 YYEKEE (reference sequence). V lost 4 bases to trimming and J lost 4 bases, with 21 bases between them. The CDR3 sequence is 17 residues long. The CDR3: CASSPDFGTIGGNTIYF. The DNA of the CDR3 is TGTGCCAGCAGCCCTGACTTCGGTACAATTGGGGGAAACACCATATATTTT.

This sequence joins TRBV29-1 and TRBJ2-1; 7 bases line up with TRBD1. Germline CDR1 SQVTM, CDR2 ANQGSEA. This CDR3 comprises 14 residues. V was clipped by 4 bases and J by 4 bases; unmatched bases: 7. CDR3 bases: TGCAGCGTTGCCAAAAAGGGACAGTACAATGAGCAGTTCTTC. It translates to CSVAKKGQYNEQFF.

This chain joins TRBV7-9 and TRBJ1-1; D is perhaps TRBD1 (5 bases). Trimming cost V 1 base and J 3 bases, with 12 bases left between them. The CDR3 loop spans 15 amino acids. The V gene's germline CDR1 is SEHNR and CDR2 FQNEAQ (reference sequence). The CDR3 spells CASSLVSGLHTEAFF. CDR3 nucleotide sequence: TGTGCCAGCAGCTTAGTCTCAGGGCTTCACACTGAAGCTTTCTTT.

The chain couples TRBV5-1 to TRBJ1-3; no definite D call. Germline V CDR1 and CDR2: SGHRS, YFSETQ. Trimming removed 0 bases from V and 4 bases from J, with 11 bases in between. The CDR3 sequence is 15 residues long. The CDR3, as DNA: TGCGCCAGCAGCTTGGACAGCCTAGGAGGAAACACCATATATTTT. As protein: CASSLDSLGGNTIYF.

The rearrangement uses TRBV4-1 and TRBJ1-1; D remains ambiguous. This CDR3 contains 15 residues. From germline, CDR1 is MGHRA and CDR2 YSYEKL. Trimming cost V 1 base and J 0 bases, with 9 bases left between them. The CDR3 loop is CASSQGVSLNTEAFF. The DNA of the CDR3 is TGCGCCAGCAGCCAAGGTGTAAGTTTGAACACTGAAGCTTTCTTT.